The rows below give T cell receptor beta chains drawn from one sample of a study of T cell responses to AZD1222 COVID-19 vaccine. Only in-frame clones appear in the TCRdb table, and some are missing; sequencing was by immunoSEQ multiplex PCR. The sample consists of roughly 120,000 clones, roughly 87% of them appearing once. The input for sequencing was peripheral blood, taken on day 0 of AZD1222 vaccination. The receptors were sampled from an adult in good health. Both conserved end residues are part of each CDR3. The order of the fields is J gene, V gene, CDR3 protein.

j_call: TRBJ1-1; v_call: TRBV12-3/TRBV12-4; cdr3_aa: CASRGTVEAFF
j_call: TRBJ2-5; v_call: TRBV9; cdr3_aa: CASSVGTGGWETQYF
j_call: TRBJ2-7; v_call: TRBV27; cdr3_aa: CASSFKRTGLNEQYF
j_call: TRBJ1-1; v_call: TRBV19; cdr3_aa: CASSIGRVRGPRESNTEAFF
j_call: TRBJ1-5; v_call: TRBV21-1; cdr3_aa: CASSYNSRDRGTNQPQHF
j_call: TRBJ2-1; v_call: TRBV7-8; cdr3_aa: CASRLSRMSSYNEQFF
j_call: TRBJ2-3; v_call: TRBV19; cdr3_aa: CASSAVDTQYF
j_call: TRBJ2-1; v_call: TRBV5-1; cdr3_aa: CASSYQTTGGDEQFF
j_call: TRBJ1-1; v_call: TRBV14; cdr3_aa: CASSQEWGVVRRAEAFF
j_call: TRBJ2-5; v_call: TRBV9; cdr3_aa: CASSATRETQYF
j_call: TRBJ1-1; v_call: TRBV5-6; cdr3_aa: CASSLGQGLNTEAFF
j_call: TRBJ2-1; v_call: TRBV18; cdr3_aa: CASSPPPTGVGNKQFF
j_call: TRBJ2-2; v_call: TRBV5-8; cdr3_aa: CASSLGVRPANTGELFF
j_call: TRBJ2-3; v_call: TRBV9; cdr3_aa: CASSVATRTSGGLFSRGDTQYF
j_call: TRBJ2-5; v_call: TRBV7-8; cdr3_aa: CASSYGTAEETQYF
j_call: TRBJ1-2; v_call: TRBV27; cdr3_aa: CASGHWTARVYGYTF
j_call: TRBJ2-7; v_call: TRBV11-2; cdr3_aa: CASSFNRVGEQYF
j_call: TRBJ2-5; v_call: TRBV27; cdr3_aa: CASSFTGGAGETQYF
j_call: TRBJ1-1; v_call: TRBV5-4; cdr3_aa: CASSSANRMNTEAFF
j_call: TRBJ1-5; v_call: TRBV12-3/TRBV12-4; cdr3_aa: CASSLRSSSPQHF
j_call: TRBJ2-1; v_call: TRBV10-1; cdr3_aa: CASNPAGGNEQFF
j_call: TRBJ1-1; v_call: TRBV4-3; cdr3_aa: CASRQQGGTEAFF
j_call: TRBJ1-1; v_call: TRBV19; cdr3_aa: CASSIGTVEAFF
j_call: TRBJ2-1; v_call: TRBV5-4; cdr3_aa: CASSFLGANNEQFF
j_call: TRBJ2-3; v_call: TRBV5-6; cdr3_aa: CASSGGLLAEEADTQYF
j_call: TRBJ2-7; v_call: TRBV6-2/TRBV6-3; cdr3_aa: CASSTRDRADF
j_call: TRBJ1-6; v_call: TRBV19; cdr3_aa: CASSITGGRYNSPLHF
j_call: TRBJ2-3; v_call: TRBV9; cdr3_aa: CASSVLPGGAADTQYF
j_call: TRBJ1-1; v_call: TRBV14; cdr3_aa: CASSQRTATEAFF
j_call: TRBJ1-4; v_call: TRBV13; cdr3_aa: CASSLRGNEKLFF
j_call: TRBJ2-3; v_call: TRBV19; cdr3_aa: CASSGTSGGSDTQYF
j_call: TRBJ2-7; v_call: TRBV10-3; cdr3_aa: CAISESRQGRYEQYF
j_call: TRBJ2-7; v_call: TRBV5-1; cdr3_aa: CASSLGQGSYEQYF
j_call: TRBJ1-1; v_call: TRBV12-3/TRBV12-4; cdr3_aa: CASTLGTEREAFF
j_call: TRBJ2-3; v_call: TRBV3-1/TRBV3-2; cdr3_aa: CASSPGGGRADTQYF
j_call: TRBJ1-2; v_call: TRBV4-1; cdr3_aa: CASSQDAGNGYGYTF
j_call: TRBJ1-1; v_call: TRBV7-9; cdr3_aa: CASSGGMNTEAFF
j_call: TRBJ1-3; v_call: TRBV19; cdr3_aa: CASTRDRGFPSGNTIYF